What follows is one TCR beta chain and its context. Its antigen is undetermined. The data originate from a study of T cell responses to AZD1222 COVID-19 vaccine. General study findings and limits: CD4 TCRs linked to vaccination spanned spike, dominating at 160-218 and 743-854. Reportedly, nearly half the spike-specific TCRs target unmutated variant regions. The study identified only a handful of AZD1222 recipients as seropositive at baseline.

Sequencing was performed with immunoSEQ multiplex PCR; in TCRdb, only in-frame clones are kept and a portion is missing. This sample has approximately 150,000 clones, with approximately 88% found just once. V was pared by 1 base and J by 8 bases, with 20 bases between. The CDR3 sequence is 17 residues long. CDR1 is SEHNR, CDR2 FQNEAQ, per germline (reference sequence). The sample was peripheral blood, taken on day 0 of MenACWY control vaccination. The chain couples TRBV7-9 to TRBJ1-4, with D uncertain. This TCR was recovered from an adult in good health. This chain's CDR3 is CASSLELRAARREKLFF. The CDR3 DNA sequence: TGTGCCAGCAGCTTAGAATTGAGGGCAGCTCGGCGGGAAAAACTGTTTTTT. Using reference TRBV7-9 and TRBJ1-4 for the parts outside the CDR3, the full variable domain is DTGVSQNPRHKITKRGQNVTFRCDPISEHNRLYWYRQTLGQGPEFLTYFQNEAQLEKSRLLSDRFSAERPKGSFSTLEIQRTEQGDSAMYLCASSLELRAARREKLFFGSGTQLSVL.